The T cell receptor beta chain described here comes from a study of tumor-infiltrating lymphocytes in oesophageal squamous cell carcinoma. The CDR3 length is 12 residues. Germline V gene lookup returns CDR1 SGHAT and CDR2 FQNNGV. V was trimmed by 4 bases and J by 10 bases, leaving 14 bases between them. TCRdb re-derived calls from the PCR reads in MiXCR, one entry per CDR3 protein. This sample has more than 7,000 distinct CDR3 sequences, with 15% to 17% found just once. Ten or more counts support this clonotype. Sequencing input: blood. The receptor was isolated from a male donor with esophageal squamous cell carcinoma. The rearrangement links TRBV11-2 to TRBJ2-7; D not resolved. CDR3 sequence (DNA): TGTGCCAGCAGCTACGGACCTCAAGTCCAGTACTTC. Protein: CASSYGPQVQYF.